This T cell receptor (beta chain) was captured by sequencing in a study of T cell repertoires in cytomegalovirus infection (dated by TCRdb to about 2019). In the study overall: The HLA type of each donor mattered for the analysis, because public TCR beta signatures pointed to carriage of CMV infection along with the matching HLA type. Results the study describes overall, beyond this receptor: In the ex vivo response, HLA-C-restricted CMV-specific TCR beta clonotypes were dominant, and in two of eight donors the single most frequent clonotype came from this HLA-C-restricted group. Carriers of CMV infection plus the relevant HLA type were discriminated by the cumulative frequency of public TCR beta family members in the study cohort and in an independent roughly 340-donor cohort.

In regard to this clonotype: Its antigen is still unknown. The sample holds no much larger clone one base away, and base qualities are not on file.

CDR1 SGHTA and CDR2 FQGTGA were looked up in the germline V gene. Clipping removes 1 base from V and 6 bases from J, with 3 as the unmatched junction base count. The CDR3 measures 15 amino acids from cysteine to phenylalanine. Kept here is only the CDR3 DNA, which spans 45 bases and is read in frame from base 1. Sequencing used an Illumina HiSeq 1500. TCRdb applied fastp at Q25 and MiXCR to the public reads, then kept only in-frame beta chains. Each CDR3 protein gets just one entry, which takes the most common genes and DNA from the rows behind it. The sample table records 450,000 to 600,000 distinct CDR3 sequences; around 10% of these occur just once. Clones ranked in the top ten supply roughly a tenth of the sample.

Recombination linked TRBV7-3 to TRBJ2-2, and 9 junction bases match TRBD2. The sample was PBMCs. This clonotype originated in a human donor in good health (CMV status not recorded). Some clones in this sample may be carry-over from other donors' samples. CDR3 region: CASSLKSGGSGELFF. The sequenced DNA: TGTGCCAGCAGCTTAAAGAGCGGGGGGTCCGGGGAGCTGTTTTTT.